A selection of T cell receptor beta chains follows, all from one sample in a study of molecular identifiers for immune sequencing clone quantification. MiXCR, run by TCRdb on the PCR reads, gives a single entry per CDR3 protein. Here the sample spans about 510,000 distinct CDR3 sequences, about a fifth being singletons. Sequenced material: naive CD8+ T cells from blood, with Jurkat cell RNA spiked in. The receptors derive from a human donor in good health. Some libraries in this study had Jurkat cell RNA spiked in. CDR3s include the opening cysteine and the closing phenylalanine or tryptophan. A D gene is named only where the DNA matches it firmly. Expanded clones are given a class, and other clones once, few, many or no size at all.

j_gene,v_gene,abundance,d_gene,CDR3nt,CDR3aa
TRBJ2-7,TRBV5-1,few,.,TGCGCCAGCAGCTTGCTAGACTTCGGGGGCGAGCAGTACTTC,CASSLLDFGGEQYF
TRBJ2-2,TRBV10-3,many,.,TGTGCCATCACCGGGAACACCGGGGAGCTGTTTTTT,CAITGNTGELFF
TRBJ2-7,TRBV7-2,.,TRBD2,TGTGCCAGCAGCCGTAGCCCTGCTAGCGGGAGCTACGAGCAGTACTTC,CASSRSPASGSYEQYF
TRBJ2-1,TRBV6-5,many,TRBD2,TGTGCCAGCAGTCCGACTAGCGGGAATAACGATGAGCAGTTCTTC,CASSPTSGNNDEQFF
TRBJ2-7,TRBV20-1,.,TRBD2,TGCAGTGCTACGACGAGGGGACTAGCGGGAAACTACGAGCAGTACTTC,CSATTRGLAGNYEQYF
TRBJ2-7,TRBV19,.,.,TGTGCCAGTAGTATCGGCACGGACTCCTACGAGCAGTACTTC,CASSIGTDSYEQYF
TRBJ2-7,TRBV7-2,many,TRBD2,TGTGCCAGCAGCCGGCAGTCTAGCGGGAGTTCTAACGAGCAGTACTTC,CASSRQSSGSSNEQYF
TRBJ2-2,TRBV21-1,many,.,TGTGCCAGCAGCAAAAAGGGGGGGATTAACACCGGGGAGCTGTTTTTT,CASSKKGGINTGELFF
TRBJ2-7,TRBV12-3/TRBV12-4,many,.,TGTGCCAGCAGTTCTTCTAGCGAGCAGTACTTC,CASSSSSEQYF
TRBJ1-1,TRBV27,many,.,TGTGCCAGCAGTTTTAGTCTGAACACTGAAGCTTTCTTT,CASSFSLNTEAFF
TRBJ1-2,TRBV19,few,.,TGTGCCAGTAGTTCACCCGCAGGAGGCTACACCTTC,CASSSPAGGYTF
TRBJ2-7,TRBV28,many,TRBD2,TGTGCCAGCAGTGGGGGGACTAGCGGTTACTACGAGCAGTACTTC,CASSGGTSGYYEQYF
TRBJ2-1,TRBV4-1,.,.,TGCGCCAGCAGCCCAGTTAGCATCCATGAGCAGTTCTTC,CASSPVSIHEQFF